This T cell receptor (beta chain) was observed in a study of blood T cell repertoires in COVID-19 (dated by TCRdb to about 2020). For the wider study: Samples covering the acute and convalescent phases of COVID-19 were provided by collaborators in the United States, Italy and Spain. The prospective study material was composed of cDNA or gDNA derived from T cells, B-cell-depleted T cells, or PBMCs. Deeply sampled blood TCRbeta repertoires from subjects exposed to, actively infected with, or recovered from COVID-19 were included in the dataset. The repertoires were made available in a free public database intended to serve as a resource for research on the immune response to SARS-CoV-2. Samples came from the ongoing ImmuneRACE study (first 160 participants) plus 1,254 subjects from 6 global collaborators. Nearly every sample came with metadata listing a de-identified subject ID, COVID-19 status, age in years and sex. Where HLA class I and class II types were available, the types were taken from metadata supplied by the sample provider, not from assay-based typing. Beyond this particular receptor, the publication reports: How much clinical and demographic metadata was included differed by source and by participant, and the metadata was provided uncurated.

TCRbeta CDR3 regions were amplified from genomic DNA using the immunoSEQ Assay, a bias-controlled multiplex PCR. In the paper's pipeline: Within the assay, amplification of reference gene primers was used to estimate how many nucleated cells each sample contained. To quantify the absolute abundance of each unique TCRbeta CDR3 rearrangement, sequence reads were collapsed and filtered. For each sample, productive Simpson clonality was calculated as the square root of Simpson's diversity index across productive rearrangements. The clones in this table, taken by TCRdb from immuneACCESS, are in-frame only. Not every clone is retained; where verified, under half of the shortfall comes from an unresolved V gene, and the cause of the rest is unknown. V, J and clone size are taken as reported in that table, and D and trimming were inferred from the DNA itself. The sample includes around 100,000 clones, with roughly 84% observed a single time. Jointly, the top ten make up over 7% of the sample.

Collaborating institutions collected whole blood in K2EDTA tubes following their own protocols. Collaborator samples were shipped for TCRbeta analysis as frozen whole blood, isolated PBMCs, or DNA extracted from either sample type. There are 17 amino acids in the CDR3, from cysteine to phenylalanine inclusive. Only the CDR3 part of the read is kept: 51 bases, read in frame from the first base. CDR1 and CDR2, looked up from the germline V gene, are LGHNA and YNFKEQ. Germline trimming: 1 base from V, 1 base from J; junction bases outside gene matches: 3. Of note for this clone: Its antigen is unknown. Per-nucleotide qualities are absent, and no much larger clonotype sits a single base away.

The receptor comes from a man aged 25 to 45 in a cohort sampled during active COVID-19. The rearranged chain carries TRBV4-2 and TRBJ2-1, with 11 bases aligning to TRBD2. The sample comprised peripheral blood. The nucleotides are TGTGCCAGCAGCCAAGCCCTAGCGGGGGGTTCCTACAATGAGCAGTTCTTC. It translates to CASSQALAGGSYNEQFF.